This T cell receptor (beta chain) comes out of a study of blood T cell repertoires in COVID-19. The CDR3 is made up of 18 amino acids. Trimming took 2 bases from V and 3 from J; bases not matched to a gene: 6. Looked up from germline, CDR1 is SGHAT and CDR2 is FQNNGV. Across 20 to 25 US areas, participants ranged in age from about 18 to 90 years. Each recovered donor of Cohort 3 presented with two negative PCRs, clearance, or symptom resolution. Assay: immunoSEQ multiplex PCR; the TCRdb copy retains only in-frame clones and omits some. The sample consists of about 350,000 clones, roughly nine tenths of them appearing once.

The rearrangement uses TRBV11-2 and TRBJ2-2; 13 bases are a match to TRBD2. The TCR was taken from a woman aged 25 to 45 who had recovered from COVID-19. The sample comprised PBMCs or T cells enriched from blood (not recorded which). The CDR3 region has the DNA TGTGCCAGCAGCTTAAGAACTAGCGGGGGGGTAGACACCGGGGAGCTGTTTTTT. Translating it yields CASSLRTSGGVDTGELFF.